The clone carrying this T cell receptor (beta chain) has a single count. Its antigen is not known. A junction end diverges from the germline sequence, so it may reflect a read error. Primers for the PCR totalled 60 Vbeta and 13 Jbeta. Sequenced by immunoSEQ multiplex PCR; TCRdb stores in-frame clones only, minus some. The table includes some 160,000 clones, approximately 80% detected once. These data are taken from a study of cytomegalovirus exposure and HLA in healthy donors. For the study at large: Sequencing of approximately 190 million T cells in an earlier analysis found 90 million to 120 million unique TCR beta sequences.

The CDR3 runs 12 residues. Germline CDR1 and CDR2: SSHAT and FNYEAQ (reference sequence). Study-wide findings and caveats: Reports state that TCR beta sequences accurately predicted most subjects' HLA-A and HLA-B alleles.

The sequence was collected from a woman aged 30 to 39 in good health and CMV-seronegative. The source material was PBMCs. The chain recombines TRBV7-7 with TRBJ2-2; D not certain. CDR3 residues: CASSSNGGELFF. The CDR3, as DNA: TGTGCTAGCAGCTCCAACGGCGGGGAGCTGTTTTTT.